The 31 T cell receptor beta chains reported below all come from one sample, sequenced in a study of cytomegalovirus exposure and HLA in healthy donors. Data came from immunoSEQ multiplex PCR; TCRdb stores just in-frame clones and leaves some out. The repertoire holds 160,000 or so clones, with 85% as singletons. The sample comprised PBMCs. The origin of the receptors is a man between 25 and 39 years old in good health and CMV-seropositive.

The chain employs TRBV19 and TRBJ2-3; D is ambiguous. V lost 5 bases to trimming and J lost 2 bases, with 14 bases between them. Germline values: CDR1 LNHDA, CDR2 SQIVND (reference sequence). The CDR3 is made up of 15 amino acids. CDR3 coding DNA: TGTGCCAGTAGTTTCCCCCCCGGTCCCACAGATACGCAGTATTTT. Amino acids: CASSFPPGPTDTQYF.

V usage is TRBV28 and J usage is TRBJ1-4; possible D gene TRBD1, 5 bases. Looked up from germline, CDR1 is MDHEN and CDR2 is SYDVKM. With 5 bases removed from V and 4 bases from J, the gap between germline ends came to 14 bases. The CDR3 is 15 amino acids. CDR3 sequence: CASSLGQGGNEKLFF. CDR3 nucleotide sequence: TGTGCCAGCAGTCTAGGCCAGGGTGGTAATGAAAAACTGTTTTTT.

The chain couples TRBV5-1 to TRBJ2-7; D not resolved. The ends were cut back, 0 bases at V and 3 bases at J, with 10 bases in the middle. CDR3 length equals 14 residues. CDR1 and CDR2 (germline): SGHRS, YFSETQ. CDR3 in amino acids: CASSLVAVLYEQYF. The CDR3 DNA follows: TGCGCCAGCAGCTTGGTGGCAGTGCTCTACGAGCAGTACTTC.

The chain employs TRBV11-2 and TRBJ1-6; D perhaps matches TRBD1 (5 bases). Germline CDR1 SGHAT, CDR2 FQNNGV. The CDR3 spans 18 residues. Trimming pared 1 base from V and 0 bases from J, leaving 13 bases between. The DNA for the CDR3 is TGTGCCAGCAGCTTAGGGCGACAGTCCAGCTCCTATAATTCACCCCTCCACTTT. This codes for CASSLGRQSSSYNSPLHF.

This clone is a singleton in its sample. The chain has TRBV4-3 and TRBJ2-7; 10 bases align to TRBD1. V lost 1 base and J lost 3; bases outside the gene matches: 6. The CDR3 loop spans 16 amino acids. The V gene's germline CDR1 is LGHNA and CDR2 YSLEER. The CDR3 is CASSQVRDRGDYEQYF. CDR3 sequence (DNA): TGCGCCAGCAGCCAAGTTAGGGACAGGGGAGACTACGAGCAGTACTTC.

The V and J genes are TRBV12-5 and TRBJ2-7, with D possibly being TRBD1 (5 bases). V lost 1 base, J lost 11 bases, and 15 bases lay in between. The CDR3 runs to 13 residues. Germline loops: CDR1 LGHNT, CDR2 FRNRAP. As DNA, the CDR3 is TGTGCTAGTGGTTTGGGGGGCAGTCCCTCAGAGTACTTC. Translating it yields CASGLGGSPSEYF.

This clone was counted only a few times. The rearrangement links TRBV4-3 to TRBJ1-6, with no clear D. V shed 1 base and J shed 6 bases, with 10 bases lying between them. CDR3 length equals 15 residues. CDR1 and CDR2 (germline): LGHNA, YSLEER. CDR3 sequence reads: CASSQGSTANSPLHF. CDR3 sequence (DNA): TGCGCCAGCAGCCAAGGATCAACAGCTAATTCACCCCTCCACTTT.

This chain connects TRBV19 to TRBJ2-2; D ambiguous. Germline V gives CDR1 LNHDA, CDR2 SQIVND (reference sequence). The CDR3 consists of 13 residues. Deletions cut 3 bases from V and 3 bases from J, with 5 bases between. CDR3 protein: CASSIGYTGELFF. The CDR3 DNA is TGTGCCAGTAGTATCGGTTACACCGGGGAGCTGTTTTTT.

The gene calls are TRBV7-8 and TRBJ1-2; D gene ambiguous. The germline V gene encodes CDR1 SGHVS and CDR2 FQNEAQ. V was pared by 8 bases and J by 4 bases, with 17 bases between. The CDR3 spans 14 residues. This chain's CDR3 is CASAPGWQTYGYTF. The DNA for the CDR3 is TGTGCCAGCGCCCCCGGGTGGCAGACCTATGGCTACACCTTC. Complete variable domain (other parts from reference TRBV7-8 and TRBJ1-2): GAGVSQSPRYKVAKRGQDVALRCDPISGHVSLFWYQQALGQGPEFLTYFQNEAQLDKSGLPSDRFFAERPEGSVSTLKIQRTQQEDSAVYLCASAPGWQTYGYTFGSGTRLTVV.

The chain recombines TRBV7-3 with TRBJ2-5, with 10 bases matching TRBD1. J lost 7 bases, V lost 5 bases, and 4 bases had no gene match. This CDR3 contains 13 residues. Germline CDR1 is SGHTA and CDR2 is FQGTGA. The CDR3 spells CASSIGQGGTQYF. DNA of the CDR3: TGTGCCAGCAGCATCGGACAGGGGGGGACCCAGTACTTC.

The chain is built from TRBV2 and TRBJ1-6; no definite D call. CDR1 and CDR2 from the germline V gene are SNHLY and FYNNEI. This CDR3 contains 15 residues. V was trimmed by 3 bases and J by 0 bases, leaving 6 bases between them. The CDR3 DNA reads TGTGCCAGCAGTGAGGAGGTCTCCTATAATTCACCCCTCCACTTT. It specifies CASSEEVSYNSPLHF.

The sample holds a few counts of this clone. The gene calls are TRBV19 and TRBJ2-7; tentatively, D is TRBD2 (5 bases). Between the trimmed V and J ends, which lost 3 bases and 0 bases, there was a span of 9 bases. Germline lookup yields CDR1 LNHDA and CDR2 SQIVND (reference sequence). The CDR3 length is 14 residues. The CDR3 DNA reads TGTGCCAGTAGTATGACTGGGAGCTCCTACGAGCAGTACTTC. Protein sequence: CASSMTGSSYEQYF.

This chain links TRBV19 with TRBJ2-7; D may be TRBD1 (6 bases). CDR1 is LNHDA, CDR2 SQIVND, per germline (reference sequence). With 5 bases removed from V and 9 bases from J, the gap between germline ends came to 23 bases. CDR3 length: 15 residues. CDR3 amino acids: CASSLSGTPTIAQYF. The CDR3 DNA is TGTGCCAGTAGTCTTTCCGGGACACCCACTATCGCGCAGTACTTC.

Details on this clone: This sample includes further DNA sequences coding for the same CDR3. The CDR3 here is CASSSQGNQPQHF. The CDR3 DNA follows: TGTGCCAGCAGCTCACAGGGGAATCAGCCCCAGCATTTT. The chain joins TRBV7-2 to TRBJ1-5, with 7 bases matching TRBD1. CDR1 SGHTA and CDR2 FQGNSA come from the germline V gene. The CDR3 length is 13 residues. Trimming cost V 4 bases and J 4 bases; bases outside gene matches: 1.

This rearrangement joins TRBV5-1 to TRBJ1-2; TRBD1 matches at 7 bases. The CDR3 extends over 14 amino acids. The germline V gene has CDR1 SGHRS and CDR2 YFSETQ. The V and J ends lost 4 bases and 0 bases, in that order; junction bases with no gene match: 3. The CDR3 coding sequence is TGCGCCAGCAGCAGGGACAGACCTAACTATGGCTACACCTTC. Translating it yields CASSRDRPNYGYTF.

V usage is TRBV7-2 and J usage is TRBJ1-2; TRBD1 matches at 11 bases. The CDR3 loop spans 14 amino acids. In germline, CDR1 is SGHTA, CDR2 FQGNSA. Unmatched junction bases numbered 4, after V lost 7 bases and J lost 3 bases. CDR3: CASTPDRGHYGYTF. CDR3 DNA sequence: TGTGCCAGCACCCCGGACAGGGGGCACTATGGCTACACCTTC.

The chain combines TRBV23-1 with TRBJ2-7; D remains unclear. TRBV23-1 belongs to the ORF category, with a function that is uncertain. V was cut by 3 bases and J by 0 bases, with 6 bases left in between. CDR3 length: 13 amino acids. CDR3 sequence: CASSHNTSYEQYF. Here the CDR3 DNA reads TGCGCCAGCAGTCACAACACCTCCTACGAGCAGTACTTC.

This chain joins TRBV6-5 and TRBJ2-5; D possibly corresponds to TRBD2 (5 bases). Germline assignment: CDR1 MNHEY and CDR2 SVGAGI. The V and J ends lost 0 bases and 5 bases respectively, with 10 bases between them. This CDR3 spans 14 amino acids. The CDR3 protein is CASSYSSGWETQYF. In DNA, the CDR3 is TGTGCCAGCAGTTACTCAAGCGGTTGGGAGACCCAGTACTTC.

The J gene is TRBJ1-4, the V gene TRBV7-6, with 7 bases matching TRBD1. The J segment lost 8 bases and the V segment lost 9 bases, leaving 12 bases of the junction unmatched. Looked up from germline, CDR1 is SGHVS and CDR2 is FNYEAQ. The CDR3 consists of 14 residues. CDR3 coding DNA: TGTGCCAGTACCACAGGGGTCGGTCCCGAAAAACTGTTTTTT. This translates into CASTTGVGPEKLFF. Supplemented by reference TRBV7-6 and TRBJ1-4, the full variable domain reads GAGVSQSPRYKVTKRGQDVALRCDPISGHVSLYWYRQALGQGPEFLTYFNYEAQQDKSGLPNDRFSAERPEGSISTLTIQRTEQRDSAMYRCASTTGVGPEKLFFGSGTQLSVL.

V is TRBV7-2 and J is TRBJ2-1, with 9 nucleotides matching TRBD2. V was pared by 1 base and J by 0 bases, with 1 base of the junction left unmatched. Germline V gene sequence: CDR1 SGHTA, CDR2 FQGNSA. The CDR3 has 16 amino acids. CDR3 loop: CASSLVSGGSYNEQFF. CDR3 DNA: TGTGCCAGCAGCTTAGTTAGCGGGGGCTCCTACAATGAGCAGTTCTTC.

The V gene is TRBV7-2, the J gene TRBJ1-2, with 7 bases fitting TRBD1. After removal of 1 base from V and 5 bases from J, the junction contained 10 bases not matched to a gene. Germline V gene lookup returns CDR1 SGHTA and CDR2 FQGNSA. The CDR3 covers 16 residues. CDR3 in amino acids: CASSLGDRESRYGYTF. CDR3 DNA: TGTGCCAGCAGCTTAGGCGACAGGGAATCTAGATATGGCTACACCTTC.

The J gene is TRBJ1-1, the V gene TRBV6-5; 7 bases line up with TRBD1. CDR1 and CDR2 from the germline V gene are MNHEY and SVGAGI. The CDR3 is 11 amino acids. The J segment lost 11 bases and the V segment lost 6 bases, leaving 6 bases of the junction unmatched. As DNA, the CDR3 is TGTGCCAGCAGCAGGGGGATTGAGGCTTTCTTT. This gives the protein CASSRGIEAFF.

The table lists this clone with a count of one. The CDR3, as DNA: TGTGCCAGCAGTGAAGATCAGTCGGGGAACACTGAAGCTTTCTTT. It yields the protein CASSEDQSGNTEAFF. The chain is built from TRBV2 and TRBJ1-1, with D hard to call. Germline CDR1 reads SNHLY; CDR2 reads FYNNEI. CDR3 length equals 15 residues. The V end lost 1 base, the J end lost 1 base, and 10 bases lay between the germline ends.

This clone appeared once. The V gene is TRBV10-3, the J gene TRBJ2-3; 7 nucleotides align to TRBD2. The CDR3 loop spans 15 amino acids. Germline loops: CDR1 ENHRY, CDR2 SYGVKD. The junction had 10 bases not matched to a gene; V was cut back by 6 bases and J by 4 bases. For the CDR3, the DNA is TGTGCCATCAGCCCGATTGCGGGGGACGCAGATACGCAGTATTTT. Translating it yields CAISPIAGDADTQYF.

The table lists this clone with a count of one. V and J are TRBV18 and TRBJ2-5; D gene uncertain. Trimming took 4 bases from V and 4 from J, leaving 13 bases between them. From germline, CDR1 is KGHSH and CDR2 LQKENI. This CDR3 is built from 14 residues. This CDR3 is CASSRIPSGETQYF. The CDR3 nucleotides are TGTGCCAGCTCACGCATCCCCTCGGGAGAGACCCAGTACTTC.

The chain recombines TRBV6-5 with TRBJ1-2, with TRBD1 matching over 7 bases. Trimming took 5 bases from V and 7 from J; bases not matched to a gene: 13. CDR1 is MNHEY and CDR2 is SVGAGI in the germline V gene. The CDR3 has 15 residues. CDR3 DNA sequence: TGTGCCAGCAGTACCGGGACAGAGAGATTTGGTGGCTACACCTTC. Its translation: CASSTGTERFGGYTF.

This clone came up a few times. The genes are TRBV5-1 and TRBJ1-6; D uncertain. Germline CDR1 reads SGHRS; CDR2 reads YFSETQ. The CDR3 contains 15 residues. Trimming pared 4 bases from V and 3 bases from J, leaving 11 bases between. The CDR3 loop reads CASSPTENYNSPLHF. As DNA, the CDR3 is TGCGCCAGCAGCCCCACAGAGAACTATAATTCACCCCTCCACTTT.

V and J are TRBV29-1 and TRBJ2-7, with 8 bases matching TRBD1. This CDR3 contains 15 residues. Looked up from germline, CDR1 is SQVTM and CDR2 is ANQGSEA. V lost 4 bases, J lost 5 bases, and 13 bases stayed unmatched. CDR3 protein: CSVGTGTVLPHEQYF. The CDR3 bases are TGCAGCGTTGGGACAGGGACCGTTTTACCCCACGAGCAGTACTTC.

The gene calls are TRBV4-3 and TRBJ2-7; 8 bases align to TRBD2. J was trimmed by 4 bases and V by 0 bases; bases with no gene match: 8. The CDR3 sequence is 16 residues long. Germline loops: CDR1 LGHNA, CDR2 YSLEER. The CDR3 loop reads CASSQDRSQRGYEQYF. The DNA of the CDR3 is TGCGCCAGCAGCCAAGATCGGTCTCAGCGGGGGTACGAGCAGTACTTC.

This clone has just one count. This CDR3 is also generated by other DNA sequences in the sample. The chain couples TRBV5-1 to TRBJ1-1, with no clear D. The germline CDR1 and CDR2 sequences are SGHRS and YFSETQ. V lost 0 bases to trimming and J lost 8 bases, with 11 bases between them. This CDR3 region has 13 residues. The CDR3 sequence: CASSLGPGTEAFF. CDR3 DNA: TGCGCCAGCAGCTTGGGTCCGGGTACGGAAGCTTTCTTT.

The chain couples TRBV7-9 to TRBJ2-2; 10 bases map to TRBD1. The CDR3 spans 17 residues. Germline-derived CDR1 and CDR2 are SEHNR and FQNEAQ (reference sequence). The V gene end was trimmed by 1 base and the J gene end by 5 bases; junction bases not matched to a gene: 7. CDR3 amino acids: CASSLGGDRGRTGELFF. The CDR3 DNA is TGTGCCAGCAGCTTAGGTGGAGACAGGGGGCGAACCGGGGAGCTGTTTTTT.